This T cell receptor (beta chain) was retrieved from a study of T cell repertoires in cytomegalovirus infection. One entry per CDR3 protein results from TCRdb running MiXCR on the reads. The profile shows hundreds of thousands of distinct CDR3 sequences, around 10% of them singletons. Many counts were recorded for this clonotype. Antigen specificity is unknown. Study results and limitations: Summed public TCR beta family frequency identified CMV carriers bearing the relevant HLA. Dominant in the ex vivo response were TCR beta clonotypes restricted by HLA-C and specific for CMV.

The CDR3 has 15 residues. From germline, CDR1 is MNHEY and CDR2 SMNVEV (reference sequence). V gave up 7 bases and J gave up 0 bases, with 14 bases separating them. The clonotype comes from a human donor in good health (CMV status not recorded). Some clones in this sample may be carry-over from other donors' samples. The sample taken for sequencing was PBMCs. This rearrangement joins TRBV27 to TRBJ2-3; D tentatively reads TRBD1 or TRBD2 (5 bases each). CDR3 in amino acids: CASTARGQSTDTQYF. The CDR3, as DNA: TGTGCCAGCACCGCGAGGGGCCAGAGCACAGATACGCAGTATTTT.